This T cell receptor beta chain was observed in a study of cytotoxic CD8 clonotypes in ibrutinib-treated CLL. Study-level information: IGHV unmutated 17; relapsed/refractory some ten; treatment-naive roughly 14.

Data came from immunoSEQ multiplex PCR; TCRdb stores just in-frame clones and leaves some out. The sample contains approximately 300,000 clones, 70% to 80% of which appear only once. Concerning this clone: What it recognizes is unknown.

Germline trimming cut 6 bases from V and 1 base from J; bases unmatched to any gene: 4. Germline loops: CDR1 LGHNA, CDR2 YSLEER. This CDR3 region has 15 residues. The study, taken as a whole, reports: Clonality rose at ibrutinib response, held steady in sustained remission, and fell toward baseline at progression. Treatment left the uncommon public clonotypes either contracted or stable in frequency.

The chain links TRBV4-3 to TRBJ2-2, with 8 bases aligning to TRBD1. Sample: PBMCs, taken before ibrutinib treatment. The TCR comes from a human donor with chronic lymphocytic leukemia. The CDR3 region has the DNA TGCGCCAGCAGAAGGGGACAGGAGAACACCGGGGAGCTGTTTTTT. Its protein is CASRRGQENTGELFF.